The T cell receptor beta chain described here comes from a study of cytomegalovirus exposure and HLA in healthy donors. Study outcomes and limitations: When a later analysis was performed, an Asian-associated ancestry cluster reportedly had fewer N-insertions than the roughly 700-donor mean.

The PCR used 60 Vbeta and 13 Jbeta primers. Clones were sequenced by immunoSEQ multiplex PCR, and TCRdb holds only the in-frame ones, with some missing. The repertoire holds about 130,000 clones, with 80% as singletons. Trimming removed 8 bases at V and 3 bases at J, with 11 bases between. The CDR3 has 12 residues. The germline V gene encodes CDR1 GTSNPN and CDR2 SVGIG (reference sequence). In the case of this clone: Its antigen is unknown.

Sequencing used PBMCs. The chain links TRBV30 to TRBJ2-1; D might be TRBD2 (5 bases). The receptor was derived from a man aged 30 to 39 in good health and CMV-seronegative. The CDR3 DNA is TGTGCCAAAAGCGGAGTCTACAATGAGCAGTTCTTC. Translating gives CAKSGVYNEQFF.